Given below is one T cell receptor beta chain in context. No antigen is known for it. The sample is drawn from a study of cytomegalovirus exposure and HLA in healthy donors. In the study overall: The same platform used for the approximately 700 first-cohort repertoires was also used for the 100 to 150 validation repertoires, as a later analysis reported. Study-wide points: Rare TCR sequences predominated, though certain public TCRs were found in many donors. The study put 150 to 200 TCR beta chains on its list as cytomegalovirus-associated.

Assay used: immunoSEQ multiplex PCR; TCRdb lists only in-frame clones, some missing. Of roughly 140,000 clones listed, 80% to 95% are singletons. V dropped 7 bases and J dropped 5; count of bases not matched to a gene: 9. CDR3 length: 14 amino acids. Germline values: CDR1 SQVTM, CDR2 ANQGSEA. This sequence originates from a man between 18 and 29 years old in good health and CMV-seronegative. The chain combines TRBV29-1 with TRBJ2-3; TRBD2 matches 10 bases. Material: PBMCs. CDR3 protein: CSERPGTSVDTQYF. In DNA, the CDR3 is TGCAGCGAACGACCCGGGACTAGCGTAGATACGCAGTATTTT.